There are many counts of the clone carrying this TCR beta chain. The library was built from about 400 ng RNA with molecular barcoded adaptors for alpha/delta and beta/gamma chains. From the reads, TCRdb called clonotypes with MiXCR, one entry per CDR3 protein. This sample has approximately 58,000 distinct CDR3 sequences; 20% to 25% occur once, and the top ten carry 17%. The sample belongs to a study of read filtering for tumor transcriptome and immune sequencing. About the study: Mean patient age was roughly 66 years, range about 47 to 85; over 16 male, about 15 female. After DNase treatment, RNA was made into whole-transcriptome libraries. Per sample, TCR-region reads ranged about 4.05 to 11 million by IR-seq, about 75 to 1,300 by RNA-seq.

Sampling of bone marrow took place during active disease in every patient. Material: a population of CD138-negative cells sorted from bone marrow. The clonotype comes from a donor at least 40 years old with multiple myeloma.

Written as DNA, the CDR3 is TGTGCCAGCAGTTCCGAGGGGGCTTATACTGAAGCTTTCTTT. Translated: CASSSEGAYTEAFF. The chain couples TRBV28 to TRBJ1-1; 7 positions match TRBD1. Losses at the gene ends were 4 bases for V and 5 bases for J; bases not matched to a gene: 7. Germline values: CDR1 MDHEN, CDR2 SYDVKM. This CDR3 has 14 residues.